This T cell receptor (beta chain) was sequenced in a study of beta chain features in type 1 diabetes. Every isolated RNA sample was fully reverse transcribed, so sequencing captured expressed TCRB transcripts. Assay used: immunoSEQ multiplex PCR; TCRdb lists only in-frame clones, some missing. The profile shows hundreds of thousands of clones, about an eighth of them singletons. The authors took one heparinised blood draw, averaging about 120 mL, from each donor. Based on CD45RO/CCR7/CD25/CD127/CD95/CD27, CD4+ regulatory, stem cell-like memory, naive and central memory cells were sorted. Deletions cut 4 bases from V and 2 bases from J, with 16 bases between. The length of the CDR3 is 16 residues. Looked up from germline, CDR1 is SGHRS and CDR2 is YFSETQ. This clone was detected only a few times.

This receptor was taken from a woman between 18 and 30 years old in good health. The specimen sequenced was naive CD4+ T cells from blood. The gene calls are TRBV5-1 and TRBJ2-4, with no clear D. The CDR3 DNA is TGCGCCAGCAGCCCTTCGTGGGGTATGACCAAAAACATTCAGTACTTC. Its translation: CASSPSWGMTKNIQYF.